The 5 T cell receptor beta chains in this list originate from one sample, sequenced in a study of shared clonotypes between healthy human individuals. The data were produced by immunoSEQ multiplex PCR, yet TCRdb's version contains in-frame clones alone and is incomplete. The sample comprises about 2 million clones, 85% to 95% of which are singletons, and 0.13% rests with the top ten. Sequencing used naive CD4+ T cells sorted from blood. Noted subset: CD45RA+ positively selected. Every receptor here comes from a man younger than 30 in good health.

This clone was detected once. This chain connects TRBV28 to TRBJ2-2; the D is unclear. CDR3 length: 13 amino acids. The V gene lost 7 bases and the J gene lost 2 bases, with 8 bases spanning the gap. Germline V gives CDR1 MDHEN, CDR2 SYDVKM. Here the CDR3 DNA reads TGTGCCAGCATGGAACAAAACACCGGGGAGCTGTTTTTT. This sequence encodes CASMEQNTGELFF.

This clone was recorded once. V is TRBV5-4 and J is TRBJ1-1; the D gene is possibly TRBD1 (5 bases). The CDR3 is 15 residues long. V dropped 4 bases and J dropped 1 base, with 14 bases sitting between them. Germline lookup yields CDR1 SGHNT and CDR2 YYREEE (reference sequence). The CDR3 loop is CASSQAGSRNTEAFF. Written as DNA, the CDR3 is TGTGCCAGCAGCCAGGCAGGGAGTCGGAACACTGAAGCTTTCTTT.

V gene TRBV12-5 combines with J gene TRBJ2-4; TRBD1 is a possible D gene (7 bases). The CDR3 consists of 15 residues. Germline CDR1 and CDR2: LGHNT and FRNRAP. V shed 7 bases and J shed 8 bases, with 21 bases lying between them. CDR3 protein: CASVPPGGGKDIQYF. Written as DNA, the CDR3 is TGTGCTAGTGTTCCTCCAGGAGGGGGCAAGGACATTCAGTACTTC.

The chain is built from TRBV11-2 and TRBJ1-4, with a weak D call TRBD1 (6 bases). The germline gives CDR1 SGHAT, CDR2 FQNNGV. The V end lost 5 bases, the J end lost 6 bases, and 13 bases lay between the germline ends. This CDR3 is built from 14 residues. The CDR3: CASSPDRFYEKLFF. As DNA, the CDR3 is TGTGCCAGCAGCCCCGACAGGTTCTATGAAAAACTGTTTTTT.

With respect to this clone: One end of the junction does not line up with germline, which may come from a read error. The chain combines TRBV6-6 with TRBJ1-1; D is perhaps TRBD1 (6 bases). Germline V lookup: CDR1 MNHNY, CDR2 SVGAGI (reference sequence). The length of the CDR3 is 14 residues. The CDR3, as DNA: TGTGCCAGCAGCTACTTGTTGGAGGGGGCTGAAGCTTTCTTT. Translated, it gives CASSYLLEGAEAFF.